This T cell receptor (beta chain) appears in the sequencing data of a study of cytomegalovirus exposure and HLA in healthy donors. Here immunoSEQ multiplex PCR was the method, and the copy in TCRdb shows in-frame clones only, minus some. The table includes about 250,000 clones, roughly 87% detected once. A remark on this clone: The antigen is unknown.

V shed 7 bases and J 3 bases; nucleotides not matched to a gene: 3. Germline V lookup: CDR1 MNHEY, CDR2 SMNVEV (reference sequence). The CDR3 extends over 14 amino acids. Study-level findings and limits: Altogether, about 160 TCR beta chains were recorded as cytomegalovirus-associated.

The rearrangement links TRBV27 to TRBJ2-6; 7 nucleotides line up with TRBD1. The source of this sequence is a man between 18 and 29 years old in good health and CMV-seropositive. Material: PBMCs. The CDR3 DNA follows: TGTGCCAGCACGGACAGGTATGGGGCCAACGTCCTGACTTTC. Translated: CASTDRYGANVLTF.